The clone carrying this T cell receptor beta chain was seen just once. Original data processing: Amplification with reference gene primers provided the estimates of nucleated cell counts. The repertoire was sequenced with immunoSEQ multiplex PCR; TCRdb's copy has only in-frame clones and lacks some. The D gene and trimming were derived from the DNA, and the V and J assignments and clone size from that table. The data show more than 20,000 clones, with 81% seen just once and about 50% held by the top ten. Germline V CDR1 and CDR2: MNHNS, SASEGT. The V end lost 3 bases, the J end lost 6 bases, and 15 bases lay between the germline ends. The CDR3 has 15 amino acids. The source of the sample is a study of blood T cell repertoires in COVID-19. Overall study context: Spain, Italy and the United States supplied samples that represented acute and convalescent COVID-19. From T cells, B-cell-depleted T cells, or PBMCs came the material, which was cDNA or gDNA.

This TCR was sampled from a middle-aged man with active or convalescent COVID-19. The genes are TRBV6-1 and TRBJ1-5; a possible D gene is TRBD1 (6 bases). Source material: peripheral blood. CDR3 in amino acids: CASSEQGRQRQPQHF. CDR3 coding DNA: TGTGCCAGCAGTGAGCAGGGGCGGCAGCGTCAGCCCCAGCATTTT.